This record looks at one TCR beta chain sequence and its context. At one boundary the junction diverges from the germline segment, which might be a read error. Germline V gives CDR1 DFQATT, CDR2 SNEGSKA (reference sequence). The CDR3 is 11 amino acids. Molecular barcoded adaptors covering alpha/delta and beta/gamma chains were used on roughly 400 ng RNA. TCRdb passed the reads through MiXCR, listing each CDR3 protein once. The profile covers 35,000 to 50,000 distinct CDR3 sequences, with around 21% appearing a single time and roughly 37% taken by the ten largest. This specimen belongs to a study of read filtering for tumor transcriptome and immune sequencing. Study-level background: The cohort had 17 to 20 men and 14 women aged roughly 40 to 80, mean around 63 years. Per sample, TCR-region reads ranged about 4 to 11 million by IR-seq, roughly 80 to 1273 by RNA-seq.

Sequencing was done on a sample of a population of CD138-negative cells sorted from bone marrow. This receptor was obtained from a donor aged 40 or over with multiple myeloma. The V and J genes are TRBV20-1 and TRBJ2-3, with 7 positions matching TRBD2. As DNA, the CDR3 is TGCGGTGCACTAGGGGAGGGCACGCAGTATTTT. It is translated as CGALGEGTQYF.